This T cell receptor (beta chain) was identified in a study of Ad26.COV2.S vaccination and SARS-CoV-2 variants. Overall study: Donor was one of the participants in the Ad26.COV2.S arm of the COV1001 trial. Each vaccinee took Ad26.COV2.S intramuscularly, once or twice 56 days apart.

TCRdb's table, derived via immunoSEQ multiplex PCR, lists solely in-frame clones and lacks some. This table has around 450,000 clones, about 91% appearing once. Regarding the study as a whole: Across vaccine and placebo recipients, the breadth of non-spike TCRs was similar.

The CDR3 spans 15 residues. V was pared by 4 bases and J by 7 bases, with 12 bases of the junction left unmatched. In germline, CDR1 is LGHNA, CDR2 YSLEER. The treatment here: about 20 received Ad26.COV2.S at low or high dose, single or two shots; 5 received placebo; per-sample allocation not given. Specimen acquisition occurred on day 63 following the initial vaccine or placebo injection. Wuhan-strain SARS-CoV-2 spike was expressed by the Ad26 vector that made up the vaccine. Notes on this clone: Its specificity is not known.

This sequence originates from a person aged 18-60 years who received the Ad26.COV2.S COVID-19 vaccine or a placebo. The specimen was peripheral blood, collected in a trial of Ad26.COV2.S vaccine versus placebo. V gene TRBV4-3 combines with J gene TRBJ2-7, with 8 bases identical to TRBD2. This chain's CDR3 is CASSLTRGGPGEQYF. The DNA of the CDR3 is TGCGCCAGCAGCCTTACTCGGGGGGGCCCTGGGGAGCAGTACTTC.